This T cell receptor beta chain was identified in a study of regulatory T cells in long-lasting Graves disease. Study results and caveats: With persistent disease, TRBV28, TRBJ1-2 and TRBJ2-5 were the favored segments. Results may be inaccurate due to the small sample size.

Many counts were recorded for this clonotype. Its specificity is unknown. V was trimmed by 5 bases and J by 5 bases, leaving 16 bases between them. CDR1 is SGHAT and CDR2 is FQNNGV in the germline V gene. The CDR3 has 14 amino acids. Sequencing libraries for TCR beta were prepared with iRepertoire HTBI primers and Arm-PCR of CDR3 regions. TCRdb ran MiXCR on the multiplex PCR reads and lists one entry per CDR3 protein. The repertoire consists of approximately 440,000 distinct CDR3 sequences, with about a quarter occurring once and the leading ten covering around 24%. Time point here: persistent/refractory GD, antithyroid drugs over 5 years with positive TRAb. The TCR library was prepared using RNA isolated from PBMCs.

The TCR originated in a female donor with Graves disease. The chain uses TRBV11-2 and TRBJ2-7; D gene uncertain. This sample comprised peripheral blood mononuclear cells (PBMCs), obtained when the disease was refractory, from a patient treated with antithyroid drugs. CDR3 protein: CASSPQLRADEQYF. CDR3 nucleotide sequence: TGTGCCAGCAGCCCTCAGCTTAGGGCGGACGAGCAGTACTTC. Drawing the rest from reference TRBV11-2 and TRBJ2-7, the complete variable domain is EAGVAQSPRYKIIEKRQSVAFWCNPISGHATLYWYQQILGQGPKLLIQFQNNGVVDDSQLPKDRFSAERLKGVDSTLKIQPAKLEDSAVYLCASSPQLRADEQYFGPGTRLTVT.